The clone carrying this TCR beta chain has just one count. Antigen unknown. The sample is drawn from a study of cytomegalovirus exposure and HLA in healthy donors. Study-level points and caveats: A later examination showed that TCR association rates differed by HLA locus, with DRB1 most and HLA-C fewest.

Primers for the PCR totalled 60 Vbeta and 13 Jbeta. Method: immunoSEQ multiplex PCR; TCRdb's copy keeps in-frame clones and lacks some. The sample lists some 130,000 clones; about 73% were seen once. V was shortened by 3 bases and J by 8 bases, with 16 bases between the two germline ends. CDR1 is SNHLY, CDR2 FYNNEI, per germline. The CDR3 has 14 amino acids. The V and J genes are TRBV2 and TRBJ1-2, with D possibly TRBD1 on 5 matching bases. The receptor's source is a woman aged 45-65 years in good health and CMV-seropositive. The sequenced sample consisted of PBMCs. The CDR3 here is CASSDRQGAKGYTF. The CDR3 nucleotides are TGTGCCAGCAGTGACAGGCAGGGTGCGAAGGGCTACACCTTC.